This T cell receptor (beta chain) is from a study of T cell clonotyping in hematopoietic cell transplantation. In the study overall: Recipients' pretransplant samples followed cytoreduction. Points from the study as a whole: Recipient TCR diversity dropped after transplant; expanded clonotypes rose from day 30 to 180.

The table came from immunoSEQ multiplex PCR; TCRdb's copy has only in-frame clones and leaves some out. The data hold 45,000 to 60,000 clones, with 85% to 90% observed a single time. To note about this clone: Antigen unknown.

Time point of the sample: recipient sample about 28 days before transplant, after cytoreduction. Blood collection times were about day -28 and days 30, 100, 180 posttransplant. V lost 6 bases to trimming and J lost 3 bases; unmatched junction nucleotides: 7. This CDR3 is 14 amino acids long. Germline CDR1 is MNHEY and CDR2 is SMNVEV (reference sequence). The sample consisted of peripheral blood mononuclear cells, taken before stem cell transplant. V and J are TRBV27 and TRBJ2-7; TRBD1 aligns across 8 bases. This clonotype was sampled from a man between 60 and 75 years old with biphenotypic leukemia. Some clones in this sample may be carry-over from other donors' samples. CDR3 loop: CASSPAGGFYEQYF. The CDR3 DNA is TGTGCCAGCAGCCCCGCAGGGGGCTTCTACGAGCAGTACTTC.